Each of the 24 T cell receptor beta chains below was sequenced from the same sample in a study of blood T cell repertoires in COVID-19. Measured with immunoSEQ multiplex PCR; TCRdb has only the in-frame clones, and not every one. This table holds about 170,000 clones, roughly 80% found once. The material sequenced was peripheral blood. These receptor sequences come from a man aged 18 to 29 with active or convalescent COVID-19.

The chain recombines TRBV10-2 with TRBJ1-1, with D tentatively TRBD1 (5 bases). V lost 5 bases, J lost 4 bases, and 17 bases lay in between. This CDR3 spans 15 amino acids. The germline CDR1 and CDR2 sequences are WSHSY and SAAADI. The CDR3 loop reads CASSRSGTGGTEAFF. The CDR3 DNA reads TGCGCCAGCAGTCGATCCGGGACTGGGGGCACTGAAGCTTTCTTT.

The V call is TRBV2, the J call TRBJ2-3, with D maybe TRBD2 (7 bases). Trimming took 7 bases from V and 0 from J, leaving 11 bases between them. Germline CDR1 SNHLY, CDR2 FYNNEI. This CDR3 has 14 amino acids. CDR3 in amino acids: CASNRGASTDTQYF. Here the CDR3 DNA reads TGTGCCAGCAATCGGGGGGCCAGCACAGATACGCAGTATTTT.

The chain has TRBV4-1 and TRBJ2-1; D may be TRBD1 (5 bases). This CDR3 contains 12 residues. Trimming took 1 base from V and 11 from J, leaving 9 bases between them. Germline assignment: CDR1 MGHRA and CDR2 YSYEKL. The CDR3 sequence: CASSQVGAKQFF. CDR3 DNA sequence: TGCGCCAGCAGCCAAGTTGGGGCTAAGCAGTTCTTC.

J is TRBJ2-7 and V is TRBV6-2 or TRBV6-3; maybe TRBD1 (6 bases). The V gene lost 1 base and the J gene lost 3 bases, with 10 bases spanning the gap. Germline V CDR1 and CDR2: MNHEY, SVGEGT. The length of the CDR3 is 14 residues. The CDR3 bases are TGTGCCAGCAGTTACTGGGACAAATTCTACGAGCAGTACTTC. Protein: CASSYWDKFYEQYF.

A few counts support this clone. The chain carries TRBV6-5 and TRBJ1-6; 7 nucleotides line up with TRBD1. The germline V gene has CDR1 MNHEY and CDR2 SVGAGI. After removal of 10 bases from V and 4 bases from J, the junction contained 7 bases not matched to a gene. This CDR3 spans 14 amino acids. The CDR3 DNA follows: TGTGCCACCGCTCAGGGGGATTATAATTCACCCCTCCACTTT. Its protein product is CATAQGDYNSPLHF.

This clone was detected a few times. The J gene is TRBJ2-1, the V gene TRBV14; D is ambiguous. Germline V lookup: CDR1 SGHDN, CDR2 FVKESK. The germline V and J ends were trimmed by 6 bases and 4 bases, with 7 bases remaining between them. This CDR3 has 12 amino acids. DNA for the CDR3: TGTGCCAGCAGTGATCGGTACAATGAGCAGTTCTTC. It is translated as CASSDRYNEQFF. Looking up the rest from reference TRBV14 and TRBJ2-1 gives the full variable domain: EAGVTQFPSHSVIEKGQTVTLRCDPISGHDNLYWYRRVMGKEIKFLLHFVKESKQDESGMPNNRFLAERTGGTYSTLKVQPAELEDSGVYFCASSDRYNEQFFGPGTRLTVL.

The chain recombines TRBV27 with TRBJ2-1, with D possibly matching TRBD1 (5 bases). This CDR3 is built from 15 residues. Deletions cut 0 bases from V and 6 bases from J, with 12 bases between. Germline V gene data show CDR1 as MNHEY and CDR2 as SMNVEV (reference sequence). Written as DNA, the CDR3 is TGTGCCAGCAGTTTATCTTGGGGCCCCGGCAATGAGCAGTTCTTC. Translated: CASSLSWGPGNEQFF.

The rearrangement joins TRBV7-2 to TRBJ2-7; TRBD2 agrees at 8 bases. The CDR3 has 15 amino acids. The germline V gene has CDR1 SGHTA and CDR2 FQGNSA. V dropped 3 bases and J dropped 7; count of bases not matched to a gene: 11. Written as DNA, the CDR3 is TGTGCCAGCAGCTTTAGCGGGGAATCGACCGGAGAGCAGTACTTC. Translation gives CASSFSGESTGEQYF. Full variable domain (outside the CDR3, taken from reference TRBV7-2 and TRBJ2-7): GAGVSQSPSNKVTEKGKDVELRCDPISGHTALYWYRQSLGQGLEFLIYFQGNSAPDKSGLPSDRFSAERTGGSVSTLTIQRTQQEDSAVYLCASSFSGESTGEQYFGPGTRLTVT.

In this sample, this clone turned up once. The V call is TRBV27, the J call TRBJ2-2; 8 nucleotides match TRBD1. Germline V gives CDR1 MNHEY, CDR2 SMNVEV (reference sequence). V trimming: 2 bases; J trimming: 4 bases; junction bases outside the gene matches: 6. This CDR3 region has 16 residues. This CDR3 is CASSLPGGVGTGELFF. DNA of the CDR3: TGTGCCAGCAGTTTACCAGGGGGCGTCGGCACCGGGGAGCTGTTTTTT.

This chain uses TRBV28 with TRBJ1-5; 11 bases agree with TRBD1. The CDR3 spans 15 residues. V dropped 6 bases and J dropped 7; count of bases not matched to a gene: 8. Germline loops: CDR1 MDHEN, CDR2 SYDVKM. This chain's CDR3 is CASSTGQGGGQPQHF. The CDR3 DNA is TGTGCCAGCAGCACGGGACAGGGGGGTGGGCAGCCCCAGCATTTT. The full variable domain, its missing parts supplied by reference TRBV28 and TRBJ1-5, is DVKVTQSSRYLVKRTGEKVFLECVQDMDHENMFWYRQDPGLGLRLIYFSYDVKMKEKGDIPEGYSVSREKKERFSLILESASTNQTSMYLCASSTGQGGGQPQHFGDGTRLSIL.

This clone showed up just a few times. V and J are TRBV2 and TRBJ2-5; TRBD2 is a possible D gene (5 bases). Trimming removed 7 bases at V and 2 bases at J, with 17 bases between. CDR1 SNHLY and CDR2 FYNNEI come from the germline V gene. The CDR3 has 15 amino acids. CDR3 loop: CASTLFEGIQETQYF. CDR3 bases: TGTGCCAGCACTCTCTTTGAGGGCATTCAAGAGACCCAGTACTTC.

The J gene is TRBJ1-1, the V gene TRBV6-1, with D perhaps matching TRBD1 (5 bases). CDR1 MNHNS and CDR2 SASEGT come from the germline V gene. Trimming removed 3 bases at V and 6 bases at J, with 14 bases between. This CDR3 region has 14 residues. CDR3 protein: CASSDRVSLAEAFF. The CDR3 DNA follows: TGTGCCAGCAGTGACAGGGTGTCGCTCGCTGAAGCTTTCTTT.

V usage is TRBV9 and J usage is TRBJ1-2, with D possibly being TRBD1 (5 bases). CDR3 length: 14 residues. V lost 0 bases and J lost 5, with 11 bases in between. Germline assignment: CDR1 SGDLS and CDR2 YYNGEE. CDR3 sequence: CASSVVSGPYGYTF. CDR3 bases: TGTGCCAGCAGCGTAGTATCAGGGCCTTATGGCTACACCTTC.

CDR3 coding DNA: TGTGCCAGCTCACCTCAAAAAACAGGTGCTAATTCACCCCTCCACTTT. Translating it yields CASSPQKTGANSPLHF. This chain uses TRBV18 with TRBJ1-6; D might be TRBD1 (5 bases). V was pared by 3 bases and J by 6 bases, with 15 bases between. The germline gives CDR1 KGHSH, CDR2 LQKENI. The CDR3 runs 16 residues.

The chain has TRBV2 and TRBJ1-2, with D possibly matching TRBD1 (6 bases). The ends were cut back, 0 bases at V and 0 bases at J, with 8 bases in the middle. CDR1 and CDR2 from the germline V gene are SNHLY and FYNNEI. The CDR3 runs 15 residues. The CDR3 sequence: CASSEARTANYGYTF. The DNA of the CDR3 is TGTGCCAGCAGTGAAGCTAGGACAGCTAACTATGGCTACACCTTC.

This rearrangement joins TRBV19 to TRBJ1-2; 8 bases map to TRBD1. CDR3 length: 13 amino acids. J lost 6 bases, V lost 2 bases, and 2 bases had no gene match. Germline V gene sequence: CDR1 LNHDA, CDR2 SQIVND (reference sequence). In DNA form, the CDR3 reads TGTGCCAGTAGTATACCGGGACAGGATGGCTACACCTTC. This translates into CASSIPGQDGYTF.

The rearrangement uses TRBV2 and TRBJ2-5, with 13 nucleotides matching TRBD2. The V gene's germline CDR1 is SNHLY and CDR2 FYNNEI. The V segment lost 6 bases and the J segment 4 bases; nucleotides outside the gene matches: 2. The CDR3 spans 14 residues. This chain's CDR3 is CASRLAGGRETQYF. Here the CDR3 DNA reads TGTGCCAGCAGACTAGCGGGGGGGCGAGAGACCCAGTACTTC. The entire variable domain, with the rest obtained from reference TRBV2 and TRBJ2-5, is as follows: EPEVTQTPSHQVTQMGQEVILRCVPISNHLYFYWYRQILGQKVEFLVSFYNNEISEKSEIFDDQFSVERPDGSNFTLKIRSTKLEDSAMYFCASRLAGGRETQYFGPGTRLLVL.

V is TRBV28 and J is TRBJ1-2, with TRBD1 matching over 7 bases. With 0 bases clipped from V and 8 bases from J, the junction kept 9 bases outside the gene matches. Per germline, CDR1 MDHEN and CDR2 SYDVKM. CDR3 length: 15 residues. The CDR3 bases are TGTGCCAGCAGTTTATGGGCCGACAGGGTAGGAGGCTACACCTTC. Its protein is CASSLWADRVGGYTF.

The V and J genes are TRBV6-5 and TRBJ2-3; 10 nucleotides line up with TRBD2. The CDR3 spans 15 residues. The germline V gene has CDR1 MNHEY and CDR2 SVGAGI. With 3 bases clipped from V and 4 bases from J, the junction kept 4 bases outside the gene matches. The CDR3 DNA reads TGTGCCAGCAGTTATTCCCTAGCGGGGGCAGATACGCAGTATTTT. Its translation is CASSYSLAGADTQYF.

The chain has TRBV6-5 and TRBJ2-3; D is uncertain. CDR1 is MNHEY and CDR2 is SVGAGI in the germline V gene. The CDR3 covers 13 residues. Trimming took off 2 bases at V and 6 bases at J, with 9 bases between the two ends. Here the CDR3 reads CASSYAARDTQYF. The CDR3 DNA reads as TGTGCCAGCAGTTACGCGGCGCGGGATACGCAGTATTTT.

This chain connects TRBV4-2 to TRBJ2-1, with TRBD2 matching 9 bases. Germline V gives CDR1 LGHNA, CDR2 YNFKEQ. Trimming removed 6 bases from V and 3 bases from J; junction bases left unmatched: 12. This CDR3 has 17 residues. The CDR3 protein is CASRHGEAGGLYNEQFF. CDR3 DNA: TGTGCCAGCAGACATGGGGAAGCGGGAGGTCTCTACAATGAGCAGTTCTTC.

CDR3 nucleotides: TGTGCCAGTAGTGTTCGAGGGGAAGCTTTCTTT. It encodes CASSVRGEAFF. This chain connects TRBV19 to TRBJ1-1; D gene unclear. The CDR3 is 11 residues long. The V and J ends lost 5 bases and 8 bases respectively, with 9 bases between them. Germline V CDR1 and CDR2: LNHDA, SQIVND (reference sequence).

This clone has just one count. The chain carries TRBV7-9 and TRBJ1-6, with D perhaps matching TRBD1 (6 bases). The CDR3 length is 15 residues. V lost 4 bases and J lost 7, with 14 bases in between. Germline V gives CDR1 SEHNR, CDR2 FQNEAQ (reference sequence). The CDR3 protein is CASSSTGIRNSPLHF. The CDR3 coding sequence is TGTGCCAGCAGCTCAACAGGGATTCGGAATTCACCCCTCCACTTT.

This chain uses TRBV6-6 with TRBJ2-3; D perhaps matches TRBD1 (5 bases). V lost 2 bases and J lost 9, with 9 bases in between. The CDR3 is 12 amino acids. The V gene's germline CDR1 is MNHNY and CDR2 SVGAGI (reference sequence). CDR3 sequence reads: CASSYQGGTQYF. The CDR3 nucleotides read TGTGCCAGCAGTTACCAGGGTGGAACGCAGTATTTT.